These 29 T cell receptor beta chains came from one sample sequenced in a study of blood T cell repertoires in COVID-19. This table comes from immunoSEQ multiplex PCR, and its TCRdb copy is limited to in-frame clones, with some not included. This table holds hundreds of thousands of clones, 86% found once. The sample was PBMCs or T cells enriched from blood (not recorded which). These receptors were obtained from a woman in her forties or fifties who had recovered from COVID-19.

The CDR3 loop reads CASSRTTRLGTQYF. Written as DNA, the CDR3 is TGTGCCAGCAGCCGAACTACCCGACTAGGTACGCAGTATTTT. The chain couples TRBV28 to TRBJ2-3; D is possibly TRBD2 (6 bases). Germline loops: CDR1 MDHEN, CDR2 SYDVKM. This CDR3 is 14 amino acids long. Trimming cost V 6 bases and J 8 bases, with 18 bases left between them.

This rearrangement joins TRBV29-1 to TRBJ1-5; 7 bases are shared with TRBD1. Trimming removed 4 bases from V and 6 bases from J; junction bases left unmatched: 6. Germline CDR1 SQVTM, CDR2 ANQGSEA. The CDR3 extends over 13 amino acids. CDR3 DNA sequence: TGCAGCGTTGGACAGGGCAGGGCTCAGCCCCAGCATTTT. Its translation is CSVGQGRAQPQHF.

J is TRBJ2-1 and V is TRBV6-2 or TRBV6-3; tentatively, D is TRBD2 (5 bases). This CDR3 has 17 residues. Trimming left V 0 bases short and J 4 bases short, with 16 bases between. CDR1 is MNHEY and CDR2 is SVGEGT in the germline V gene. The DNA of the CDR3 is TGTGCCAGCAGTTACTCGACTATTCGCGAAGTTTACAATGAGCAGTTCTTC. It translates to CASSYSTIREVYNEQFF.

The rearrangement uses TRBV5-4 and TRBJ1-3; D gene uncertain. Trimming took off 4 bases at V and 2 bases at J, with 13 bases between the two ends. The CDR3 spans 15 residues. Germline CDR1 is SGHNT and CDR2 is YYREEE (reference sequence). CDR3 amino acids: CASSTAGATGNTIYF. The DNA for the CDR3 is TGTGCCAGCAGCACAGCCGGTGCCACTGGAAACACCATATATTTT.

The CDR3 here is CASSYGDRVTGELFF. The CDR3 DNA sequence: TGTGCCAGCAGTTACGGGGACAGGGTCACCGGGGAGCTGTTTTTT. The genes are TRBV6-5 and TRBJ2-2; 9 bases align to TRBD1. This CDR3 is 15 amino acids long. J was trimmed by 4 bases and V by 2 bases; bases with no gene match: 2. Germline V CDR1 and CDR2: MNHEY, SVGAGI.

The chain couples TRBV19 to TRBJ1-1, with 7 positions matching TRBD1. The CDR3 is made up of 13 amino acids. Germline lookup yields CDR1 LNHDA and CDR2 SQIVND (reference sequence). After removal of 4 bases from V and 5 bases from J, the junction contained 4 bases not matched to a gene. The CDR3 is CASSTQGWTEAFF. The CDR3 DNA reads as TGTGCCAGTAGTACACAGGGGTGGACTGAAGCTTTCTTT.

This chain uses TRBV27 with TRBJ2-5; 13 bases are shared with TRBD2. The CDR3 spans 21 residues. CDR1 is MNHEY and CDR2 is SMNVEV in the germline V gene (reference sequence). With V trimmed by 5 bases and J by 1 base, 19 bases remained unmatched. The CDR3 loop reads CASSPGNQGLAGVAVQETQYF. The CDR3 bases are TGTGCCAGCAGTCCCGGGAACCAAGGACTAGCGGGAGTCGCGGTCCAAGAGACCCAGTACTTC.

This clone has a single count. The CDR3 sequence: CASSPPSGVRGRNTEAFF. As DNA, the CDR3 is TGTGCCAGCAGCCCCCCCTCCGGAGTAAGGGGTAGGAACACTGAAGCTTTCTTT. The gene calls are TRBV7-2 and TRBJ1-1, with D perhaps matching TRBD1 (5 bases). The CDR3 runs 18 residues. Germline values: CDR1 SGHTA, CDR2 FQGNSA. V was pared by 5 bases and J by 1 base, with 23 bases between.

This clone was found once. The chain employs TRBV19 and TRBJ1-5, with 7 bases aligning to TRBD1. V shed 10 bases, J shed 0 bases, and the junction held 12 bases outside the gene matches. Germline loops: CDR1 LNHDA, CDR2 SQIVND (reference sequence). The CDR3 runs to 16 residues. The CDR3 DNA is TGTGCCACCCTACCACAGGGGTCTTATAGCAATCAGCCCCAGCATTTT. Protein product: CATLPQGSYSNQPQHF. Complete variable domain (other parts from reference TRBV19 and TRBJ1-5): DGGITQSPKYLFRKEGQNVTLSCEQNLNHDAMYWYRQDPGQGLRLIYYSQIVNDFQKGDIAEGYSVSREKKESFPLTVTSAQKNPTAFYLCATLPQGSYSNQPQHFGDGTRLSIL.

V is TRBV20-1 and J is TRBJ1-1, with D maybe TRBD1 (6 bases). The CDR3 contains 11 residues. Germline CDR1 reads DFQATT; CDR2 reads SNEGSKA (reference sequence). With 8 bases removed from V and 1 base from J, the gap between germline ends came to 8 bases. The CDR3 DNA is TGCAGTCCACAGGGGAACACTGAAGCTTTCTTT. The encoded protein is CSPQGNTEAFF.

This clone is a singleton in its sample. The gene calls are TRBV2 and TRBJ2-4; 9 bases are a match to TRBD1. The V segment lost 6 bases and the J segment 7 bases; nucleotides outside the gene matches: 13. This CDR3 region has 16 residues. Germline V gene data show CDR1 as SNHLY and CDR2 as FYNNEI. For the CDR3, the DNA is TGTGCCAGCAGGGCCCGGGACAGGGTTCTGGAGAACATTCAGTACTTC. Translation: CASRARDRVLENIQYF.

The rearrangement links TRBV28 to TRBJ2-7; the match to TRBD1 covers 7 bases. The CDR3 has 14 amino acids. CDR1 and CDR2 from the germline V gene are MDHEN and SYDVKM. Trimming took 4 bases from V and 2 from J; bases not matched to a gene: 5. Written as DNA, the CDR3 is TGTGCCAGCAGTTCGACAGGGTTGGCCTACGAGCAGTACTTC. Encoded protein: CASSSTGLAYEQYF.

This rearrangement joins TRBV7-8 to TRBJ2-7; D is possibly TRBD2 (5 bases). The germline V and J ends were trimmed by 5 bases and 6 bases, with 20 bases remaining between them. Germline assignment: CDR1 SGHVS and CDR2 FQNEAQ. The CDR3 spans 15 residues. CDR3 loop: CASSTTGLRRGEQYF. CDR3 nucleotide sequence: TGTGCCAGCAGCACAACTGGGCTCCGTCGGGGCGAGCAGTACTTC. Filled out from reference TRBV7-8 and TRBJ2-7, the complete variable domain reads GAGVSQSPRYKVAKRGQDVALRCDPISGHVSLFWYQQALGQGPEFLTYFQNEAQLDKSGLPSDRFFAERPEGSVSTLKIQRTQQEDSAVYLCASSTTGLRRGEQYFGPGTRLTVT.

The chain employs TRBV29-1 and TRBJ1-1; a weak D match, TRBD1 (6 bases). This CDR3 comprises 14 residues. Trimming pared 4 bases from V and 4 bases from J, leaving 16 bases between. Germline V lookup: CDR1 SQVTM, CDR2 ANQGSEA. CDR3 protein: CSVGRGGLGTEAFF. In DNA, the CDR3 is TGCAGCGTTGGGAGAGGGGGATTGGGCACTGAAGCTTTCTTT. Supplemented by reference TRBV29-1 and TRBJ1-1, the full variable domain reads SAVISQKPSRDICQRGTSLTIQCQVDSQVTMMFWYRQQPGQSLTLIATANQGSEATYESGFVIDKFPISRPNLTFSTLTVSNMSPEDSSIYLCSVGRGGLGTEAFFGQGTRLTVV.

V and J are TRBV11-2 and TRBJ1-1; no firm D call. Germline values: CDR1 SGHAT, CDR2 FQNNGV. This CDR3 spans 11 amino acids. Trimming took off 1 base at V and 13 bases at J, with 10 bases between the two ends. CDR3 sequence (DNA): TGTGCCAGCAGCTTAGTTGATACGGTTTTCTTT. It encodes CASSLVDTVFF.

V and J are TRBV5-4 and TRBJ2-3; 8 positions agree with TRBD2. The CDR3 contains 18 residues. V shed 0 bases, J shed 4 bases, and the junction held 13 bases outside the gene matches. Germline loops: CDR1 SGHNT, CDR2 YYREEE (reference sequence). CDR3 sequence reads: CASSLAGVAGGGADTQYF. The CDR3 region has the DNA TGTGCCAGCAGCTTGGCCGGAGTTGCGGGAGGCGGGGCAGATACGCAGTATTTT.

V usage is TRBV19 and J usage is TRBJ1-5; 9 bases agree with TRBD1. The germline V gene has CDR1 LNHDA and CDR2 SQIVND (reference sequence). Trimming cost V 2 bases and J 5 bases; bases outside gene matches: 19. This CDR3 is built from 20 residues. CDR3 in amino acids: CASSITPPSGFRDRDQPQHF. The CDR3 DNA sequence: TGTGCCAGTAGTATAACCCCCCCGTCCGGCTTCCGGGACAGGGATCAGCCCCAGCATTTT. The whole variable domain, filled in from reference TRBV19 and TRBJ1-5, reads DGGITQSPKYLFRKEGQNVTLSCEQNLNHDAMYWYRQDPGQGLRLIYYSQIVNDFQKGDIAEGYSVSREKKESFPLTVTSAQKNPTAFYLCASSITPPSGFRDRDQPQHFGDGTRLSIL.

The rearrangement joins TRBV30 to TRBJ2-2; a weak D match, TRBD1 (5 bases). CDR1 and CDR2 (germline): GTSNPN, SVGIG (reference sequence). V was clipped by 8 bases and J by 6 bases, with 19 bases between them. CDR3 length: 14 amino acids. CDR3 bases: TGTGCCCGCAGGGCTACGATAAGCTCCGGGGAGCTGTTTTTT. It codes for CARRATISSGELFF.

CDR3 sequence reads: CASSFGGGTEAFF. The CDR3 nucleotides are TGTGCCAGCAGCTTCGGTGGGGGGACTGAAGCTTTCTTT. The J gene is TRBJ1-1, the V gene TRBV7-8, with a tentative D call TRBD1 (5 bases). The CDR3 runs 13 residues. Germline assignment: CDR1 SGHVS and CDR2 FQNEAQ. V lost 3 bases and J lost 5, with 10 bases in between.

There are a few counts of this clone. The genes are TRBV4-3 and TRBJ1-1, with D perhaps TRBD1 (6 bases). Trimming cost V 5 bases and J 5 bases, with 12 bases left between them. The V gene's germline CDR1 is LGHNA and CDR2 YSLEER. The CDR3 is made up of 13 amino acids. In nucleotides, the CDR3 is TGCGCCAGCAGCGTACAGGGAGATACTGAAGCTTTCTTT. Its translation is CASSVQGDTEAFF.

This chain joins TRBV28 and TRBJ1-1, with unresolved D. V was trimmed by 8 bases and J by 1 base, leaving 11 bases between them. Germline-derived CDR1 and CDR2 are MDHEN and SYDVKM. The CDR3 has 13 residues. The CDR3 reads CASARRGNTEAFF. CDR3 DNA sequence: TGTGCCAGCGCAAGGCGGGGGAACACTGAAGCTTTCTTT.

The gene calls are TRBV12-3 or TRBV12-4 and TRBJ1-5, with no clear D. Trimming removed 3 bases from V and 4 bases from J, with 7 bases in between. CDR3 length: 13 amino acids. Here the CDR3 DNA reads TGTGCCAGCAGTTTTTACATAAATCAGCCCCAGCATTTT. Its protein product is CASSFYINQPQHF.

V and J are TRBV15 and TRBJ1-4; maybe TRBD1 (5 bases). The CDR3 is 15 residues long. The germline V gene encodes CDR1 LNHNV and CDR2 YYDKDF (reference sequence). With 1 base removed from V and 2 bases from J, the gap between germline ends came to 8 bases. DNA of the CDR3: TGTGCCACCAGCAGAGGACAGCGTACTAATGAAAAACTGTTTTTT. Translating it yields CATSRGQRTNEKLFF.

The chain joins TRBV3-1 (or the pseudogene TRBV3-2) to TRBJ2-5; TRBD1 might be the D (6 bases). Germline CDR1 is LGHDT and CDR2 is YNNKEL (reference sequence). CDR3 length: 16 amino acids. Trimming removed 2 bases from V and 1 base from J, with 14 bases in between. The CDR3 DNA follows: TGTGCCAGCAGCCAAAAGATGACAGGCCTCCAAGAGACCCAGTACTTC. Residues: CASSQKMTGLQETQYF.

The chain is built from TRBV9 and TRBJ1-3; D gene unclear. Germline V gives CDR1 SGDLS, CDR2 YYNGEE. Trimming shortened V by 3 bases and J by 3 bases, and 13 bases separated the two germline ends. This CDR3 region has 15 residues. CDR3: CASSAHSSHGNTIYF. The CDR3 DNA reads TGTGCCAGCAGCGCCCACAGCAGCCATGGAAACACCATATATTTT. Looking up the rest from reference TRBV9 and TRBJ1-3 gives the full variable domain: DSGVTQTPKHLITATGQRVTLRCSPRSGDLSVYWYQQSLDQGLQFLIQYYNGEERAKGNILERFSAQQFPDLHSELNLSSLELGDSALYFCASSAHSSHGNTIYFGEGSWLTVV.

V is TRBV7-9 and J is TRBJ1-3; no clear D gene. CDR1 is SEHNR and CDR2 is FQNEAQ in the germline V gene (reference sequence). V lost 7 bases and J lost 0, with 13 bases in between. The CDR3 runs to 15 residues. As DNA, the CDR3 is TGTGCCAGCACCCCCTCCCCCGTCTCTGGAAACACCATATATTTT. It codes for CASTPSPVSGNTIYF.

This clone has just one count. V gene TRBV7-9 combines with J gene TRBJ2-1; D remains unclear. Germline CDR1 reads SEHNR; CDR2 reads FQNEAQ (reference sequence). CDR3 length: 14 residues. With 5 bases removed from V and 10 bases from J, the gap between germline ends came to 18 bases. In nucleotides, the CDR3 is TGTGCCAGCAGCCCTCTAACTAATTTCGAGGAGCAGTTCTTC. It codes for CASSPLTNFEEQFF.

This rearrangement joins TRBV11-3 to TRBJ2-5; a possible D gene is TRBD2 (5 bases). V shed 5 bases and J shed 5 bases, with 27 bases lying between them. This CDR3 has 18 residues. CDR1 SGHNT and CDR2 YENEEA come from the germline V gene. The CDR3 nucleotides read TGTGCCAGCAGCCCACGGAAATTAGGAGGCCGCAGCGAGGAGACCCAGTACTTC. This sequence encodes CASSPRKLGGRSEETQYF. Using reference TRBV11-3 and TRBJ2-5 for the parts outside the CDR3, the full variable domain is EAGVVQSPRYKIIEKKQPVAFWCNPISGHNTLYWYLQNLGQGPELLIRYENEEAVDDSQLPKDRFSAERLKGVDSTLKIQPAELGDSAVYLCASSPRKLGGRSEETQYFGPGTRLLVL.

V gene TRBV7-8 combines with J gene TRBJ2-1; TRBD2 agrees at 9 bases. Per the germline V gene, CDR1 is SGHVS and CDR2 is FQNEAQ. CDR3 size: 17 residues. The junction had 8 bases not matched to a gene; V was cut back by 2 bases and J by 3 bases. The CDR3 DNA is TGTGCCAGCAGCTTACGTAGAGCGGGAGGCCTCTACAATGAGCAGTTCTTC. Translating gives CASSLRRAGGLYNEQFF.